Below, 4 T cell receptor beta chains from the same sample are listed, as sequenced in a study of PD-1 blockade in classical Hodgkin lymphoma (TCRdb year 2020). Reading the label with the study, this specimen's time point is: cycle 2 day 1 (C2D1) of nivolumab. Every trial patient had relapsed after autologous stem cell transplantation, and cohorts A, B and C differed in prior brentuximab vedotin exposure. Libraries were made using the immunoSEQ multiplex PCR assay. TCRdb took over this immuneACCESS table, retaining in-frame rearrangements with V and J assigned. Such tables are incomplete; in checked studies, under half of the missing clones stem from an unresolved V gene, and the remainder is unexplained. Across this sample there are 95,000 to 100,000 clones, with about 89% seen only once. Of the sample, under 7.5% falls within the top ten clones. This specimen was peripheral blood mononuclear cells (PBMCs), taken before the second cycle of nivolumab. The source of these receptors is a human donor with classical Hodgkin lymphoma.

The CDR3 DNA is TGTGCCAGCAGCGTAGGAGACGGAAACACCATATATTTT. Protein sequence: CASSVGDGNTIYF. V is TRBV9 and J is TRBJ1-3; D is ambiguous. This CDR3 is 13 amino acids long. Germline CDR1 reads SGDLS; CDR2 reads YYNGEE. V lost 0 bases and J lost 4, with 5 bases in between.

The J gene is TRBJ2-6, the V gene TRBV5-8; D is unresolved. Germline CDR1 is SGHTS and CDR2 is YDEGEE. The CDR3 has 15 residues. The V end was cut by 2 bases, the J end by 1 base, with 7 bases between. The CDR3 is CASSLGGSGANVLTF. The CDR3 DNA is TGTGCCAGCAGCTTAGGCGGTTCTGGGGCCAACGTCCTGACTTTC.

The V and J genes are TRBV4-2 and TRBJ2-3; 8 nucleotides match TRBD1. The CDR3 consists of 15 residues. Per germline, CDR1 LGHNA and CDR2 YNFKEQ. V was pared by 2 bases and J by 2 bases, with 3 bases of the junction left unmatched. CDR3 sequence (DNA): TGTGCCAGCAGCCAATCGACAGGGGTCACAGATACGCAGTATTTT. This codes for CASSQSTGVTDTQYF.

The J gene is TRBJ1-3, the V gene TRBV2; 8 bases agree with TRBD1. Trimming took 6 bases from V and 2 from J; bases not matched to a gene: 9. The CDR3 is 16 amino acids. Germline V gene data show CDR1 as SNHLY and CDR2 as FYNNEI. This CDR3 reads CASSFPLDRAGNTIYF. For the CDR3, the DNA is TGTGCCAGCAGCTTTCCCTTGGACAGGGCTGGAAACACCATATATTTT.